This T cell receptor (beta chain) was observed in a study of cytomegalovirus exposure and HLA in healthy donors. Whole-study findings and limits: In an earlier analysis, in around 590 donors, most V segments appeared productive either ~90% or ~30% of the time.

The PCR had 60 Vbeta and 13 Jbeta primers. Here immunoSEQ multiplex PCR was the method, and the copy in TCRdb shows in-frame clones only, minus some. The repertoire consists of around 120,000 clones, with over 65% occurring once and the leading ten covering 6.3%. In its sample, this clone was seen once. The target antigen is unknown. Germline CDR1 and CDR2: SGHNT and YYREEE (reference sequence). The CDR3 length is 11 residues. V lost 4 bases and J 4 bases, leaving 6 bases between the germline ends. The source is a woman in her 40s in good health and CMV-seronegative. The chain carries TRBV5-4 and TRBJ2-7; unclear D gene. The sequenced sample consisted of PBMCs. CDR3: CASSAGYEQYF. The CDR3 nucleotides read TGTGCCAGCAGCGCCGGTTACGAGCAGTACTTC.